The 20 T cell receptor beta chains below were found in one sample sequenced in a study of shared clonotypes between healthy human individuals. The assay was immunoSEQ multiplex PCR, and TCRdb's table has in-frame clones only and misses some. The sample has around 2.1 million clones, 93% seen once; the top ten hold about 1.8%. Only CD45RO-negative cells positively selected for CCR7 counted as naive CD8 cells, so terminally differentiated effector memory CD45RA+ cells were excluded. The specimen sequenced was naive CD8+ T cells from PBMCs. These receptors all come from a man aged 18 to 29 in good health. Some clones in this sample may be carry-over from other donors' samples.

The chain employs TRBV2 and TRBJ2-7; D remains ambiguous. Trimming shortened V by 6 bases and J by 9 bases, and 9 bases separated the two germline ends. In germline, CDR1 is SNHLY, CDR2 FYNNEI. The CDR3 consists of 10 residues. Here the CDR3 reads CASRLIMQYF. CDR3 sequence (DNA): TGTGCCAGCAGGCTCATAATGCAGTACTTC. The full variable domain, completed using reference TRBV2 and TRBJ2-7, is EPEVTQTPSHQVTQMGQEVILRCVPISNHLYFYWYRQILGQKVEFLVSFYNNEISEKSEIFDDQFSVERPDGSNFTLKIRSTKLEDSAMYFCASRLIMQYFGPGTRLTVT.

The V and J genes are TRBV4-1 and TRBJ1-3, with D tentatively TRBD1 (6 bases). V dropped 2 bases and J dropped 2 bases, with 7 bases sitting between them. The CDR3 has 14 amino acids. CDR1 and CDR2 from the germline V gene are MGHRA and YSYEKL. DNA of the CDR3: TGCGCCAGCAGCCAAACAGGGCCTGGAAACACCATATATTTT. This translates into CASSQTGPGNTIYF.

The V gene is TRBV6-6, the J gene TRBJ2-3; TRBD2 matches at 15 bases. Germline values: CDR1 MNHNY, CDR2 SVGAGI (reference sequence). V shed 5 bases, J shed 4 bases, and the junction held 1 base outside the gene matches. The CDR3 loop spans 15 amino acids. The CDR3, as DNA: TGTGCCAGCAGTGGACTAGCGGGGGGGGCAGATACGCAGTATTTT. Translating gives CASSGLAGGADTQYF.

V and J are TRBV5-1 and TRBJ2-1, with D possibly TRBD2 on 7 matching bases. The germline CDR1 and CDR2 sequences are SGHRS and YFSETQ. V dropped 3 bases and J dropped 6 bases, with 16 bases sitting between them. CDR3 length: 15 residues. For the CDR3, the DNA is TGCGCCAGCAGCTGGGGGGGCAGGAGCCGCAATGAGCAGTTCTTC. Translation gives CASSWGGRSRNEQFF.

CDR3 region: CASSSPRKTGANVLTF. The CDR3 region has the DNA TGTGCCAGCAGTTCCCCCCGTAAGACTGGGGCCAACGTCCTGACTTTC. This rearrangement joins TRBV27 to TRBJ2-6; D is unclear. CDR3 size: 16 residues. Germline CDR1 MNHEY, CDR2 SMNVEV (reference sequence). V shed 4 bases and J shed 2 bases, with 12 bases lying between them.

The chain couples TRBV27 to TRBJ2-7; 9 bases fit TRBD1. The CDR3 consists of 14 residues. Trimming cost V 5 bases and J 6 bases; bases outside gene matches: 8. Per the germline V gene, CDR1 is MNHEY and CDR2 is SMNVEV (reference sequence). The CDR3 loop reads CASSNRDRVAEQYF. In DNA form, the CDR3 reads TGTGCCAGCAGTAACCGGGACAGGGTCGCCGAGCAGTACTTC.

J is TRBJ2-4 and V is TRBV28; D uncertain. V lost 4 bases and J lost 2, with 6 bases in between. CDR3 length: 13 residues. The germline CDR1 and CDR2 sequences are MDHEN and SYDVKM. This CDR3 reads CASSYRTKNIQYF. The CDR3 region has the DNA TGTGCCAGCAGTTATAGAACCAAAAACATTCAGTACTTC.

J is TRBJ2-7 and V is TRBV28, with TRBD1 as a possible D gene (6 bases). Trimming cost V 10 bases and J 2 bases, with 12 bases left between them. This CDR3 has 12 residues. Per the germline V gene, CDR1 is MDHEN and CDR2 is SYDVKM. The CDR3 sequence is CATGDKPYEQYF. The CDR3 bases are TGTGCCACCGGGGACAAGCCCTACGAGCAGTACTTC.

There are a few counts of this clone. The V call is TRBV6-6, the J call TRBJ1-5, with TRBD1 matching 7 bases. CDR1 and CDR2 from the germline V gene are MNHNY and SVGAGI (reference sequence). The CDR3 is made up of 15 amino acids. The V gene end was trimmed by 7 bases and the J gene end by 4 bases; junction bases not matched to a gene: 10. The CDR3 DNA is TGTGCCAGCACCTATACTCCGACAGGGAATCAGCCCCAGCATTTT. Its translation is CASTYTPTGNQPQHF.

The rearrangement joins TRBV2 to TRBJ1-1; unclear D gene. CDR1 and CDR2 from the germline V gene are SNHLY and FYNNEI. With 8 bases removed from V and 11 bases from J, the gap between germline ends came to 12 bases. The CDR3 is 10 residues long. CDR3 nucleotide sequence: TGTGCCAGCGGATGGGATGCCGCTTTCTTT. Its protein product is CASGWDAAFF.

The chain is built from TRBV13 and TRBJ2-2; 8 nucleotides agree with TRBD1. The CDR3 runs to 14 residues. Germline V gives CDR1 PRHDT, CDR2 FYEKMQ (reference sequence). Trimming took 5 bases from V and 7 from J; bases not matched to a gene: 6. The CDR3 sequence: CASSPGRGHGELFF. The CDR3 DNA is TGTGCCAGCAGCCCCGGCAGGGGGCACGGGGAGCTGTTTTTT.

The chain couples TRBV7-9 to TRBJ1-2; D ambiguous. Per the germline V gene, CDR1 is SEHNR and CDR2 is FQNEAQ (reference sequence). This CDR3 is built from 15 residues. Trimming shortened V by 0 bases and J by 4 bases, and 12 bases separated the two germline ends. CDR3 DNA: TGTGCCAGCAGCTTAGCGCTGCACAGCCCCTATGGCTACACCTTC. Amino acids: CASSLALHSPYGYTF.

This chain links TRBV28 with TRBJ2-7; tentative D call: TRBD2 (6 bases). Germline assignment: CDR1 MDHEN and CDR2 SYDVKM. The V end was cut by 2 bases, the J end by 1 base, with 12 bases between. The CDR3 has 15 residues. The CDR3 region has the DNA TGTGCCAGCAGTTTAGTAGCGGAGGGGTCCTACGAGCAGTACTTC. Amino acid sequence: CASSLVAEGSYEQYF.

The rearrangement joins TRBV6-5 to TRBJ1-2; D gene unclear. CDR3 size: 12 residues. Trimming cost V 5 bases and J 2 bases, with 6 bases left between them. The germline gives CDR1 MNHEY, CDR2 SVGAGI. The CDR3, as DNA: TGTGCCAGCAGTAACGGGAACTATGGCTACACCTTC. Protein product: CASSNGNYGYTF.

This clone was observed once. This chain joins TRBV9 and TRBJ2-1, with 7 bases fitting TRBD2. Germline V CDR1 and CDR2: SGDLS, YYNGEE. CDR3 size: 14 residues. The trim removed 3 bases at V and 8 bases at J, leaving 8 bases unmatched. The CDR3 loop reads CASSEGWEGDEQFF. CDR3 nucleotides: TGTGCCAGCAGCGAGGGGTGGGAGGGCGATGAGCAGTTCTTC.

The chain uses TRBV7-3 and TRBJ2-5; TRBD1 or TRBD2 may be the D gene (5 bases each). The CDR3 covers 15 residues. V shed 3 bases and J shed 2 bases, with 13 bases lying between them. The V gene's germline CDR1 is SGHTA and CDR2 FQGTGA. The CDR3 nucleotides read TGTGCCAGCAGCTTGGAACCGGGACCGCAAGAGACCCAGTACTTC. As protein: CASSLEPGPQETQYF.

The chain has TRBV9 and TRBJ1-1; 10 nucleotides align to TRBD1. The trim removed 3 bases at V and 2 bases at J, leaving 13 bases unmatched. The CDR3 has 18 residues. The germline V gene has CDR1 SGDLS and CDR2 YYNGEE. CDR3 bases: TGTGCCAGCAGCGATGACAGGGGGCCCGTCGTAACAAACACTGAAGCTTTCTTT. Its protein is CASSDDRGPVVTNTEAFF.

Comment on this clone: Other DNA sequences from this sample encode an identical CDR3 as well. The rearrangement links TRBV7-9 to TRBJ1-2; 9 positions agree with TRBD1. J lost 4 bases, V lost 5 bases, and 2 bases had no gene match. Germline CDR1 and CDR2: SEHNR and FQNEAQ (reference sequence). The CDR3 loop spans 13 amino acids. CDR3: CASSPGQGYGYTF. CDR3 nucleotide sequence: TGTGCCAGCAGCCCGGGACAGGGCTATGGCTACACCTTC.

This chain joins TRBV28 and TRBJ1-5; tentatively, D is TRBD1 (5 bases). Germline lookup yields CDR1 MDHEN and CDR2 SYDVKM. This CDR3 is built from 17 residues. Trimming took off 2 bases at V and 2 bases at J, with 16 bases between the two ends. The CDR3 loop reads CASSLLPGPGGNQPQHF. Here the CDR3 DNA reads TGTGCCAGCAGTTTACTTCCGGGCCCGGGGGGCAATCAGCCCCAGCATTTT.

The V call is TRBV11-2, the J call TRBJ1-5, with D maybe TRBD1 (6 bases). Germline CDR1 is SGHAT and CDR2 is FQNNGV. CDR3 length equals 14 residues. The V and J ends lost 7 bases and 10 bases respectively, with 20 bases between them. For the CDR3, the DNA is TGTGCCAGCACCTATTGGGGACATTTAGTACCCCAGCATTTT. This sequence encodes CASTYWGHLVPQHF.